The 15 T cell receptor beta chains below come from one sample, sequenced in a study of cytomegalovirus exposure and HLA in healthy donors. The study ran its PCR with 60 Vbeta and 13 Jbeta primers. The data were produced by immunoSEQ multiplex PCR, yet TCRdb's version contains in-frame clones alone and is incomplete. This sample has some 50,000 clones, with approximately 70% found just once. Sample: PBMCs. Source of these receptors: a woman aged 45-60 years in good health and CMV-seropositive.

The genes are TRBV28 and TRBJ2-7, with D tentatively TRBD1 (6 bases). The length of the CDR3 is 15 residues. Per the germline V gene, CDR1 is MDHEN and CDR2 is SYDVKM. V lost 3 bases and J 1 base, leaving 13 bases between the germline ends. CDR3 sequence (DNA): TGTGCCAGCAGTTTCATCGACAGGCGATCCTACGAGCAGTACTTC. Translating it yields CASSFIDRRSYEQYF.

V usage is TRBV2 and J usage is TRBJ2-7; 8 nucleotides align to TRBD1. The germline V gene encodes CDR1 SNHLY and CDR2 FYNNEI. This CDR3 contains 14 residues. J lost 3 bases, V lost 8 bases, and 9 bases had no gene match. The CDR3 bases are TGTGCCAGCGAGAGGGATACAGGGGGCTACGAGCAGTACTTC. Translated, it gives CASERDTGGYEQYF.

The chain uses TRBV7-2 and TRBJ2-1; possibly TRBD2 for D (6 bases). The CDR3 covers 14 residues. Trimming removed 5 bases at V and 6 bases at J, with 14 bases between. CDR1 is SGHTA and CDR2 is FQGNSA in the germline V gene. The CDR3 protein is CASSRSRDSNEQFF. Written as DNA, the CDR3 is TGTGCCAGCAGCCGTTCTCGGGACTCCAATGAGCAGTTCTTC.

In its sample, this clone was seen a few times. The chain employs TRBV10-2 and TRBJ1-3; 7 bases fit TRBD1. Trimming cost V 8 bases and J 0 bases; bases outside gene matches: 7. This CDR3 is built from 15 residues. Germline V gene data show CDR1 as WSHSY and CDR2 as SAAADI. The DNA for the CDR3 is TGCGCCAGCTACCCAGGGGGAAACTCTGGAAACACCATATATTTT. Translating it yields CASYPGGNSGNTIYF.

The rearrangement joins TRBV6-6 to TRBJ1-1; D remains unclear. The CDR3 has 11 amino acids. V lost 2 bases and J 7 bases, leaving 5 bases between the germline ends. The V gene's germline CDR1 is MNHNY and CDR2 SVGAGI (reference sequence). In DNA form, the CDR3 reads TGTGCCAGCAGTTACGGAGGTGAAGCTTTCTTT. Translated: CASSYGGEAFF.

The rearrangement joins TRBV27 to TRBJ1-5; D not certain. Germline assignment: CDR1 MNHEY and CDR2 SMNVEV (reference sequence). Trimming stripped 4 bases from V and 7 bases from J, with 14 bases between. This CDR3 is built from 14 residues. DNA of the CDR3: TGTGCCAGCAGTTCCCCCTTGAGAGGCCAGCCCCAGCATTTT. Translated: CASSSPLRGQPQHF.

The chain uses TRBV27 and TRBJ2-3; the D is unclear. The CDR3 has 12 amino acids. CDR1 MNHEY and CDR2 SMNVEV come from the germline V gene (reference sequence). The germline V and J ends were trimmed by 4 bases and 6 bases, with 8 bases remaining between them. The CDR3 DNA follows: TGTGCCAGCAGTTCGTGGGCCGATACGCAGTATTTT. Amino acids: CASSSWADTQYF.

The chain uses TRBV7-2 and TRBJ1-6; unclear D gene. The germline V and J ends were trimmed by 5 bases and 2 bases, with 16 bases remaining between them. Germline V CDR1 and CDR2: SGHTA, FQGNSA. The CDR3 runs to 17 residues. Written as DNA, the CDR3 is TGTGCCAGCAGCGATGACACTCTCCTCACCTATAATTCACCCCTCCACTTT. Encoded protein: CASSDDTLLTYNSPLHF.

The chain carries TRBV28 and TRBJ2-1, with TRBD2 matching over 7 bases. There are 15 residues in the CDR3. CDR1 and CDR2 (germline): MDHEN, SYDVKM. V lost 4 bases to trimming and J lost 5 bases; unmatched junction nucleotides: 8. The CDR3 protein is CASSSSGGGHNEQFF. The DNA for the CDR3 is TGTGCCAGCAGTTCGTCGGGGGGAGGCCACAATGAGCAGTTCTTC.

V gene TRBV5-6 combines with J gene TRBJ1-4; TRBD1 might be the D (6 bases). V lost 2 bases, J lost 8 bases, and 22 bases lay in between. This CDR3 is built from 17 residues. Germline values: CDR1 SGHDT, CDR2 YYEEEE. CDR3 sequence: CASSFLAGARFGEKLFF. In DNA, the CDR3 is TGTGCCAGCAGCTTCCTGGCAGGGGCCCGCTTCGGAGAAAAACTGTTTTTT.

In DNA form, the CDR3 reads TGTGCCAGCAGCTCGGGACAGAACAATCAGCCCCAGCATTTT. As protein: CASSSGQNNQPQHF. The genes are TRBV11-1 and TRBJ1-5; 7 bases are shared with TRBD1. The V gene's germline CDR1 is SGHAT and CDR2 FQDESV (reference sequence). The CDR3 spans 14 residues. Unmatched junction bases numbered 3, after V lost 4 bases and J lost 3 bases.

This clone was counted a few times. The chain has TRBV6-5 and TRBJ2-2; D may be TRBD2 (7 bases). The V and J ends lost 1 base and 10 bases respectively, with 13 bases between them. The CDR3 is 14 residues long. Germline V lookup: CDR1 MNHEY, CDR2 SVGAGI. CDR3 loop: CASSYWRGRKELFF. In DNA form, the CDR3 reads TGTGCCAGCAGTTACTGGCGGGGGCGCAAGGAGCTGTTTTTT.

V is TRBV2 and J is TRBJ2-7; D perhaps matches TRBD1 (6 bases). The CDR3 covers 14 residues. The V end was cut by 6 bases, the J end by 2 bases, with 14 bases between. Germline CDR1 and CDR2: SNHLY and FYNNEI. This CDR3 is CASSPGTPPYEQYF. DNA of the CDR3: TGTGCCAGCAGCCCAGGGACACCCCCCTACGAGCAGTACTTC.

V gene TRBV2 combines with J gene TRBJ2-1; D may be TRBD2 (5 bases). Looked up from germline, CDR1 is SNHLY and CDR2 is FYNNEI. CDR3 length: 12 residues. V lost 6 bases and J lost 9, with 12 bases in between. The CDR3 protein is CASRREGGEQFF. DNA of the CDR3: TGTGCCAGCAGGCGAGAGGGCGGTGAGCAGTTCTTC.

The DNA of the CDR3 is TGTGCCTGGAACCTCGGGGGATTCAACGCCCCTTCATATGGCTACACCTTC. Translated: CAWNLGGFNAPSYGYTF. The chain links TRBV30 to TRBJ1-2; perhaps TRBD1 as D (5 bases). CDR1 is GTSNPN and CDR2 is SVGIG in the germline V gene (reference sequence). This CDR3 region has 17 residues. Trimming removed 4 bases at V and 5 bases at J, with 26 bases between. Combining the CDR3 with reference TRBV30 and TRBJ1-2 gives the whole variable domain SQTIHQWPATLVQPVGSPLSLECTVEGTSNPNLYWYRQAAGRGLQLLFYSVGIGQISSEVPQNLSASRPQDRQFILSSKKLLLSDSGFYLCAWNLGGFNAPSYGYTFGSGTRLTVV.